Below are 4 T cell receptor beta chains sequenced from a single sample in a study of T cell changes during pregnancy in multiple sclerosis. TCRdb's table, derived via immunoSEQ multiplex PCR, lists solely in-frame clones and lacks some. This repertoire shows tens of thousands of clones, just over 90% found once; its top ten account for 0.45% to 0.5%. The sample in question was CD4+ T cells from peripheral blood mononuclear cells, obtained after pregnancy. All receptors come from a female donor with multiple sclerosis, enrolled in a pregnancy study.

The V gene is TRBV7-6, the J gene TRBJ1-4, with D uncertain. V was clipped by 8 bases and J by 5 bases, with 12 bases between them. The length of the CDR3 is 13 residues. Germline lookup yields CDR1 SGHVS and CDR2 FNYEAQ. CDR3 sequence: CASGRYSNEKLFF. In nucleotides, the CDR3 is TGTGCCAGCGGTCGGTACTCCAATGAAAAACTGTTTTTT. The full variable domain, completed using reference TRBV7-6 and TRBJ1-4, is GAGVSQSPRYKVTKRGQDVALRCDPISGHVSLYWYRQALGQGPEFLTYFNYEAQQDKSGLPNDRFSAERPEGSISTLTIQRTEQRDSAMYRCASGRYSNEKLFFGSGTQLSVL.

The chain recombines TRBV25-1 with TRBJ1-4, with D unclear. The CDR3 length is 14 residues. Trimming removed 4 bases at V and 8 bases at J, with 14 bases between. CDR1 and CDR2 from the germline V gene are MGHDK and SYGVNS. CDR3 sequence (DNA): TGTGCCAGCAGTGTCCCTTCCGGTAACGAAAAACTGTTTTTT. Encoded protein: CASSVPSGNEKLFF.

The chain employs TRBV7-9 and TRBJ2-3; D gene ambiguous. This CDR3 has 13 residues. V shed 5 bases and J shed 4 bases, with 10 bases lying between them. Germline V gene sequence: CDR1 SEHNR, CDR2 FQNEAQ (reference sequence). The CDR3 nucleotides read TGTGCCAGCAGCCCTCGTACGGCAGATACGCAGTATTTT. Translation: CASSPRTADTQYF. Supplemented by reference TRBV7-9 and TRBJ2-3, the full variable domain reads DTGVSQNPRHKITKRGQNVTFRCDPISEHNRLYWYRQTLGQGPEFLTYFQNEAQLEKSRLLSDRFSAERPKGSFSTLEIQRTEQGDSAMYLCASSPRTADTQYFGPGTRLTVL.

J is TRBJ1-1 and V is TRBV28, with 7 bases that match TRBD1. Germline CDR1 and CDR2: MDHEN and SYDVKM. Trimming cost V 9 bases and J 8 bases; bases outside gene matches: 9. This CDR3 comprises 12 residues. The CDR3 region is CARPWDSQEAFF. The DNA for the CDR3 is TGTGCCAGGCCCTGGGACAGCCAAGAAGCTTTCTTT.